This T cell receptor (beta chain) was profiled in a study of identifying expanded T cells in peripheral blood. Healthy donors had no documented immune events, such as infections, while sampled. Data came from immunoSEQ multiplex PCR; TCRdb stores just in-frame clones and leaves some out. This sample has 70,000 to 100,000 clones, with 70% to 90% found just once. Note on this clone: Its matching antigen is unknown.

Regarding the study as a whole: Variance in clone template counts between approximately 2-week samples significantly increased with total template count across all healthy donors. Differentially abundant clones: 0.95 to 1.5 between replicates, 16.4 at around 14 days, under 25 at four.

The sequencing sample was made of blood. This receptor was obtained from a person aged 18-70 years in good health.

The CDR3 protein is CASSQAYVAAVLNQPQHF. CDR3 nucleotides: TGTGCCAGCAGCCAAGCGTACGTTGCAGCGGTCTTGAATCAGCCCCAGCATTTT. This sequence joins TRBV4-2 and TRBJ1-5, with D unclear. This CDR3 contains 18 residues. Germline CDR1 is LGHNA and CDR2 is YNFKEQ. Trimming cost V 1 base and J 4 bases, with 20 bases left between them.